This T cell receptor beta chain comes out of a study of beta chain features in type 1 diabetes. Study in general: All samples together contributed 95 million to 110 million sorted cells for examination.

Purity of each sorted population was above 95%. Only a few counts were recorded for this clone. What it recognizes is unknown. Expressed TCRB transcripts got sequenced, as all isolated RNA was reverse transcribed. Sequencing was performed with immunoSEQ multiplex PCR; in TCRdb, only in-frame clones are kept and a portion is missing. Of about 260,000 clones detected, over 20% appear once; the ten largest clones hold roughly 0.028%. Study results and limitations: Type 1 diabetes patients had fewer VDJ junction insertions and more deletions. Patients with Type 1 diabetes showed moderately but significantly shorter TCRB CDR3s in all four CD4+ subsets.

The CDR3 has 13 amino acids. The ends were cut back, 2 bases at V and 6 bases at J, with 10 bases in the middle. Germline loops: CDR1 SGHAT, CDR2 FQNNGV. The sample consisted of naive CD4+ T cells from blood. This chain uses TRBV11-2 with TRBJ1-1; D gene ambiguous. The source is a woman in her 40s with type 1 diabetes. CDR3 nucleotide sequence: TGTGCCAGCAGCTTACAGGCAGTTTCTGAAGCTTTCTTT. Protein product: CASSLQAVSEAFF. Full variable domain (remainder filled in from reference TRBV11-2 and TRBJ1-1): EAGVAQSPRYKIIEKRQSVAFWCNPISGHATLYWYQQILGQGPKLLIQFQNNGVVDDSQLPKDRFSAERLKGVDSTLKIQPAKLEDSAVYLCASSLQAVSEAFFGQGTRLTVV.